Listed below are T cell receptor beta chains from one sample, sequenced in a study of Ad26.COV2.S vaccination and SARS-CoV-2 variants. The protocol was immunoSEQ multiplex PCR, while the TCRdb copy is restricted to in-frame clones and leaves out a portion. The repertoire holds fewer than 500,000 clones, with 80% to 90% as singletons. Sample: peripheral blood, taken in a trial of Ad26.COV2.S vaccine versus placebo. Source of these receptors: a person aged 18-60 years who received the Ad26.COV2.S COVID-19 vaccine or a placebo. Each CDR3 is given with its conserved first and last residue. Fields, in order: D gene, V gene, J gene, clone size, CDR3 DNA, CDR3 protein. D genes are given only for firm matches. Some rows mark clone size as missing; the rest say once, few, many or name a class of expanded clone.

d_gene: -
v_gene: TRBV5-1
j_gene: TRBJ2-7
abundance: few
CDR3nt: TGCGCCAGCAGTTGGGGCACAGGCTACGAGCAGTACTTC
CDR3aa: CASSWGTGYEQYF

d_gene: -
v_gene: TRBV20-1
j_gene: TRBJ2-7
abundance: -
CDR3nt: TGCAGTGCTAGTCCCTCGGCGGGCGTACCCTACGAGCAGTACTTC
CDR3aa: CSASPSAGVPYEQYF

d_gene: -
v_gene: TRBV11-2
j_gene: TRBJ1-2
abundance: -
CDR3nt: TGTGCCAGCAGCCTCGCGGGCGGGTTATGGGGTAATCGGATCACTGGCTACACCTTC
CDR3aa: CASSLAGGLWGNRITGYTF

d_gene: TRBD2
v_gene: TRBV7-7
j_gene: TRBJ2-5
abundance: -
CDR3nt: TGTGCTAGCAGCTCTGGGGGAGGGGTCCAAGAGACCCAGTACTTC
CDR3aa: CASSSGGGVQETQYF

d_gene: TRBD2
v_gene: TRBV28
j_gene: TRBJ2-7
abundance: -
CDR3nt: TGTGCCAGCAGTCTAGCGGGGGGGCATAGGGAGCAGTACTTC
CDR3aa: CASSLAGGHREQYF

d_gene: TRBD2
v_gene: TRBV24-1
j_gene: TRBJ2-1
abundance: -
CDR3nt: TGTGCCACCAGATCGGGGACTAGCGGGGGTTACAATGAGCAGTTCTTC
CDR3aa: CATRSGTSGGYNEQFF

d_gene: -
v_gene: TRBV4-3
j_gene: TRBJ2-1
abundance: -
CDR3nt: TGCGCCAGCAGCCAAGCCCCCGGACAGCGCGGCGATGAGCAGTTCTTC
CDR3aa: CASSQAPGQRGDEQFF

d_gene: -
v_gene: TRBV7-6
j_gene: TRBJ1-5
abundance: -
CDR3nt: TGTGCCAGCAGCCCCGGGGGGAGGGCGCCCCAGCATTTT
CDR3aa: CASSPGGRAPQHF

d_gene: -
v_gene: TRBV24-1
j_gene: TRBJ2-2
abundance: -
CDR3nt: TGTGCCACCAGCGGGCCCAGGGAAGGTAACACCGGGGAGCTGTTTTTT
CDR3aa: CATSGPREGNTGELFF

d_gene: TRBD2
v_gene: TRBV28
j_gene: TRBJ2-2
abundance: once
CDR3nt: TGTGCCAGCAGTCTCTCGGGGGGGCTGTTTTTT
CDR3aa: CASSLSGGLFF

d_gene: -
v_gene: TRBV21-1
j_gene: TRBJ2-6
abundance: -
CDR3nt: TGTGCCAGCAAGGGGACAGCGGCCAACGTCCTGACTTTC
CDR3aa: CASKGTAANVLTF

d_gene: TRBD1
v_gene: TRBV6-5
j_gene: TRBJ1-1
abundance: -
CDR3nt: TGTGCCAGCACACCGGGACAGGGGACTGCTGAAGCTTTCTTT
CDR3aa: CASTPGQGTAEAFF

d_gene: TRBD1
v_gene: TRBV5-1
j_gene: TRBJ1-6
abundance: -
CDR3nt: TGCGCCAGCAGCTTACGCCCGGGACAGGCAAATTCACCCCTCCACTTT
CDR3aa: CASSLRPGQANSPLHF

d_gene: -
v_gene: TRBV6-5
j_gene: TRBJ1-2
abundance: -
CDR3nt: TGTGCCAGCGGGACCGGGACCTATGGCTACACCTTC
CDR3aa: CASGTGTYGYTF

d_gene: -
v_gene: TRBV16
j_gene: TRBJ2-5
abundance: -
CDR3nt: TGTGCCAGCAGCCAAGAAGTAGAGACCCAGTACTTC
CDR3aa: CASSQEVETQYF

d_gene: TRBD1
v_gene: TRBV5-1
j_gene: TRBJ2-5
abundance: -
CDR3nt: TGCGCCAGCAGCTACAAGGACAGGGGTGTGGGAGAGACCCAGTACTTC
CDR3aa: CASSYKDRGVGETQYF

d_gene: -
v_gene: TRBV28
j_gene: TRBJ1-2
abundance: -
CDR3nt: TGTGCCAGCAGTTTACCCACCAGCGGCTTAAAGCGCGAATATGGCTACACCTTC
CDR3aa: CASSLPTSGLKREYGYTF

d_gene: -
v_gene: TRBV3-1/TRBV3-2
j_gene: TRBJ1-1
abundance: once
CDR3nt: TGTGCCAGCAGCCTCGACAACACTGAAGCTTTCTTT
CDR3aa: CASSLDNTEAFF

d_gene: -
v_gene: TRBV5-1
j_gene: TRBJ1-1
abundance: few
CDR3nt: TGCGCCAGCAGCTTCCTTGGGGGTGAAGCTTTCTTT
CDR3aa: CASSFLGGEAFF

d_gene: TRBD1
v_gene: TRBV5-5
j_gene: TRBJ2-5
abundance: -
CDR3nt: TGTGCCAGCAGCTTGCGGACAGGGCAAGAGACCCAGTACTTC
CDR3aa: CASSLRTGQETQYF

d_gene: -
v_gene: TRBV2
j_gene: TRBJ1-1
abundance: -
CDR3nt: TGTGCCTCAGAGCGGGTGAACACTGAAGCTTTCTTT
CDR3aa: CASERVNTEAFF

d_gene: -
v_gene: TRBV28
j_gene: TRBJ2-5
abundance: -
CDR3nt: TGTGCCAGCAGTCTACGGATGAACCAAGAGACCCAGTACTTC
CDR3aa: CASSLRMNQETQYF

d_gene: -
v_gene: TRBV9
j_gene: TRBJ2-5
abundance: -
CDR3nt: TGTGCCAGCAGCCCCGGGAAGGGGGGAGAGACCCAGTACTTC
CDR3aa: CASSPGKGGETQYF

d_gene: TRBD2
v_gene: TRBV18
j_gene: TRBJ2-1
abundance: once
CDR3nt: TGTGCCAGCTCACCTCGTTTTAGCGGGAGGGATACCAATGAGCAGTTCTTC
CDR3aa: CASSPRFSGRDTNEQFF

d_gene: TRBD1
v_gene: TRBV2
j_gene: TRBJ2-1
abundance: -
CDR3nt: TGTGCCAGCAGTGAAGCGTGGGGACAGGGGGATGAAAATGAGCAGTTCTTC
CDR3aa: CASSEAWGQGDENEQFF

d_gene: -
v_gene: TRBV4-3
j_gene: TRBJ1-1
abundance: -
CDR3nt: TGCGCCAGCAGCAAAGGAGGAAGGAACACTGAAGCTTTCTTT
CDR3aa: CASSKGGRNTEAFF

d_gene: -
v_gene: TRBV20-1
j_gene: TRBJ1-5
abundance: -
CDR3nt: TGCAGTGCTAGTTATCATAACAATCAGCCCCAGCATTTT
CDR3aa: CSASYHNNQPQHF

d_gene: -
v_gene: TRBV18
j_gene: TRBJ2-6
abundance: -
CDR3nt: TGTGCCAGCTCACCAACCAATGGGGCCAACGTCCTGACTTTC
CDR3aa: CASSPTNGANVLTF

d_gene: -
v_gene: TRBV9
j_gene: TRBJ1-2
abundance: once
CDR3nt: TGTGCCAGCAGCGTAGGGCCGAATTGGGGGCTACGGGATGGCTACACCTTC
CDR3aa: CASSVGPNWGLRDGYTF

d_gene: -
v_gene: TRBV7-2
j_gene: TRBJ1-2
abundance: -
CDR3nt: TGTGCCAGCAGCTTAGCGAGGGGCGCCATCTATGGCTACACCTTC
CDR3aa: CASSLARGAIYGYTF

d_gene: TRBD2
v_gene: TRBV9
j_gene: TRBJ2-3
abundance: once
CDR3nt: TGTGCCAGCAGCGTCAGGCAAGCGGGAGGGCCAGCGGCGCAGTATTTT
CDR3aa: CASSVRQAGGPAAQYF